Presented here are 30 T cell receptor beta chains from one specimen sequenced in a study of a mutant IDH1 vaccine in newly diagnosed glioma. No antigen is known for these receptors. Clones were read by immunoSEQ multiplex PCR, and TCRdb kept only the in-frame ones, dropping some. This table holds around 30,000 clones, 80% to 90% found once. The time point here: week 47, end of study. Each vaccine dose was 300 ug of mutant IDH1 20-mer peptide, with topical imiquimod. The material sequenced was PBMCs, taken from a glioma patient whose treatment included an IDH1 peptide vaccine. These receptors were collected from a woman younger than 45 with glioma.

The chain combines TRBV19 with TRBJ1-1; the match to TRBD1 covers 8 bases. V shed 9 bases and J 7 bases; nucleotides not matched to a gene: 7. The CDR3 covers 12 residues. CDR1 and CDR2 from the germline V gene are LNHDA and SQIVND (reference sequence). The CDR3 sequence is CASATGAVEAFF. In DNA form, the CDR3 reads TGTGCCAGCGCGACAGGGGCGGTTGAAGCTTTCTTT. Using reference TRBV19 and TRBJ1-1 for the parts outside the CDR3, the full variable domain is DGGITQSPKYLFRKEGQNVTLSCEQNLNHDAMYWYRQDPGQGLRLIYYSQIVNDFQKGDIAEGYSVSREKKESFPLTVTSAQKNPTAFYLCASATGAVEAFFGQGTRLTVV.

As concerns this clone: At one boundary the junction diverges from the germline segment, which might be a read error. This chain links TRBV14 with TRBJ2-1, with a weak D call TRBD1 (6 bases). The germline CDR1 and CDR2 sequences are SGHDN and FVKESK. The CDR3 is made up of 17 amino acids. CDR3: CASSQDLGTGKGNQQFF. CDR3 DNA sequence: TGTGCCAGCAGCCAAGATTTGGGAACAGGGAAAGGCAATCAGCAGTTCTTC.

DNA for the CDR3: TGTGCCAGCTCATTAGGGGTTGAAACTGAAGCTTTCTTT. Residues: CASSLGVETEAFF. The gene calls are TRBV18 and TRBJ1-1, with D perhaps matching TRBD1 (5 bases). The CDR3 loop spans 13 amino acids. Trimming took off 5 bases at V and 5 bases at J, with 12 bases between the two ends. CDR1 and CDR2 (germline): KGHSH, LQKENI. Together with reference TRBV18 and TRBJ1-1, the CDR3 gives the full variable domain: NAGVMQNPRHLVRRRGQEARLRCSPMKGHSHVYWYRQLPEEGLKFMVYLQKENIIDESGMPKERFSAEFPKEGPSILRIQQVVRGDSAAYFCASSLGVETEAFFGQGTRLTVV.

J is TRBJ1-3 and V is TRBV7-2; possibly TRBD1 for D (5 bases). Germline V gives CDR1 SGHTA, CDR2 FQGNSA. This CDR3 comprises 15 residues. V gave up 4 bases and J gave up 4 bases, with 14 bases separating them. CDR3 residues: CASSSRVLLGNTIYF. The CDR3 region has the DNA TGTGCCAGCAGCTCCAGGGTTCTTTTAGGAAACACCATATATTTT.

The rearrangement joins TRBV6-4 to TRBJ1-6; tentative D call: TRBD1 (6 bases). V was cut by 0 bases and J by 7 bases, with 10 bases left in between. The germline V gene encodes CDR1 MRHNA and CDR2 SNTAGT. This CDR3 contains 15 residues. The CDR3 DNA reads as TGTGCCAGCAGTGACTCACCGGGGGCCAATTCACCCCTCCACTTT. Encoded protein: CASSDSPGANSPLHF.

The CDR3 region has the DNA TGTGCCATCAGTGGGTGGACAGGGGATAATTCACCCCTCCACTTT. Translation gives CAISGWTGDNSPLHF. The V call is TRBV10-3, the J call TRBJ1-6, with TRBD1 matching 9 bases. The CDR3 sequence is 15 residues long. Trimming removed 4 bases from V and 5 bases from J; junction bases left unmatched: 3. Germline CDR1 and CDR2: ENHRY and SYGVKD.

The genes are TRBV6-6 and TRBJ1-2; 7 nucleotides line up with TRBD1. The CDR3 extends over 12 amino acids. V dropped 4 bases and J dropped 5; count of bases not matched to a gene: 1. CDR1 MNHNY and CDR2 SVGAGI come from the germline V gene (reference sequence). CDR3 nucleotides: TGTGCCAGCAGTTCACAGGGGTATGGCTACACCTTC. This encodes CASSSQGYGYTF.

The rearrangement uses TRBV4-3 and TRBJ2-2; TRBD1 is a possible D gene (5 bases). The germline CDR1 and CDR2 sequences are LGHNA and YSLEER. The CDR3 sequence is 16 residues long. V dropped 8 bases and J dropped 5 bases, with 21 bases sitting between them. CDR3 coding DNA: TGCGCCAGCGGCAGGGTGTACCCTTCCATAACCGGGGAGCTGTTTTTT. Protein product: CASGRVYPSITGELFF.

This clone was counted only a few times. The chain employs TRBV15 and TRBJ1-3, with D uncertain. The CDR3 runs 16 residues. Germline CDR1 and CDR2: LNHNV and YYDKDF (reference sequence). With 1 base removed from V and 0 bases from J, the gap between germline ends came to 10 bases. The CDR3 is CATSRVPVSSGNTIYF. In DNA, the CDR3 is TGTGCCACCAGCAGAGTCCCCGTTTCCTCTGGAAACACCATATATTTT. The entire variable domain, with the rest obtained from reference TRBV15 and TRBJ1-3, is as follows: DAMVIQNPRYQVTQFGKPVTLSCSQTLNHNVMYWYQQKSSQAPKLLFHYYDKDFNNEADTPDNFQSRRPNTSFCFLDIRSPGLGDTAMYLCATSRVPVSSGNTIYFGEGSWLTVV.

V is TRBV10-1 and J is TRBJ2-5; 11 positions agree with TRBD2. The V segment lost 7 bases and the J segment 3 bases; nucleotides outside the gene matches: 4. Germline V lookup: CDR1 WNHNN, CDR2 SYGVQD (reference sequence). The length of the CDR3 is 14 residues. CDR3 bases: TGCGCCAGCAACGCACTAGCGGGGGAAGAGACCCAGTACTTC. Amino acids: CASNALAGEETQYF.

The V and J genes are TRBV4-1 and TRBJ2-7; weak D call: TRBD2 (5 bases). V was cut by 2 bases and J by 1 base, with 12 bases left in between. This CDR3 has 15 amino acids. CDR1 and CDR2 from the germline V gene are MGHRA and YSYEKL. CDR3 amino acids: CASSQWEPGSYEQYF. In DNA, the CDR3 is TGCGCCAGCAGCCAATGGGAGCCGGGATCCTACGAGCAGTACTTC.

V is TRBV7-9 and J is TRBJ1-1; D is perhaps TRBD1 (6 bases). CDR3 length: 13 amino acids. Germline V gene sequence: CDR1 SEHNR, CDR2 FQNEAQ (reference sequence). V lost 2 bases, J lost 4 bases, and 8 bases lay in between. CDR3 in amino acids: CASSLRGGTEAFF. The CDR3 coding sequence is TGTGCCAGCAGCTTAAGGGGGGGCACTGAAGCTTTCTTT.

The rearrangement uses TRBV11-2 and TRBJ1-6; D uncertain. CDR1 and CDR2 from the germline V gene are SGHAT and FQNNGV. Trimming took 5 bases from V and 5 from J, leaving 10 bases between them. This CDR3 is built from 14 residues. The CDR3 loop reads CASSRTADNSPLHF. For the CDR3, the DNA is TGTGCCAGCAGCCGGACGGCAGATAATTCACCCCTCCACTTT.

This rearrangement joins TRBV2 to TRBJ1-1; possibly TRBD1 for D (6 bases). The CDR3 has 13 residues. In germline, CDR1 is SNHLY, CDR2 FYNNEI. The V gene lost 7 bases and the J gene lost 6 bases, with 15 bases spanning the gap. CDR3 protein: CASIEAQGAEAFF. As DNA, the CDR3 is TGTGCCAGCATCGAGGCACAGGGCGCTGAAGCTTTCTTT.

The chain carries TRBV4-1 and TRBJ1-1; D ambiguous. The V and J ends lost 1 base and 0 bases respectively, with 6 bases between them. CDR3 length equals 14 residues. Germline CDR1 reads MGHRA; CDR2 reads YSYEKL. The CDR3 coding sequence is TGCGCCAGCAGCCAAGTGGGGATGAACACTGAAGCTTTCTTT. Protein product: CASSQVGMNTEAFF.

J is TRBJ1-6 and V is TRBV2, with D tentatively TRBD1 (6 bases). V lost 6 bases to trimming and J lost 0 bases, with 12 bases between them. Germline loops: CDR1 SNHLY, CDR2 FYNNEI. The CDR3 is made up of 16 amino acids. CDR3 coding DNA: TGTGCCAGCAGAGGGGACATCAGCTCCTATAATTCACCCCTCCACTTT. Translated: CASRGDISSYNSPLHF.

The V call is TRBV4-1, the J call TRBJ2-6; 7 bases match TRBD2. Unmatched junction bases numbered 8, after V lost 4 bases and J lost 2 bases. The germline V gene encodes CDR1 MGHRA and CDR2 YSYEKL. The length of the CDR3 is 17 residues. The chain's CDR3 is CASSRRTGRAGANVLTF. DNA of the CDR3: TGCGCCAGCAGCCGTCGGACGGGGAGGGCTGGGGCCAACGTCCTGACTTTC.

This sequence joins TRBV19 and TRBJ2-2, with a possible D match to TRBD2 (6 bases). The germline V gene has CDR1 LNHDA and CDR2 SQIVND (reference sequence). The ends were cut back, 8 bases at V and 4 bases at J, with 23 bases in the middle. There are 17 residues in the CDR3. The CDR3 reads CASLNTGRQGGTGELFF. The CDR3 DNA is TGTGCCAGTCTCAATACAGGTCGGCAGGGAGGCACCGGGGAGCTGTTTTTT.

The chain carries TRBV18 and TRBJ1-1, with a weak D call TRBD1 (5 bases). This CDR3 has 14 amino acids. Germline CDR1 reads KGHSH; CDR2 reads LQKENI. Trimming shortened V by 5 bases and J by 1 base, and 11 bases separated the two germline ends. This CDR3 is CASSWDGGNTEAFF. For the CDR3, the DNA is TGTGCCAGCTCATGGGACGGCGGGAACACTGAAGCTTTCTTT.

The chain couples TRBV6-5 to TRBJ2-5; 11 bases fit TRBD2. The trim removed 10 bases at V and 2 bases at J, leaving 3 bases unmatched. The CDR3 contains 13 residues. Germline lookup yields CDR1 MNHEY and CDR2 SVGAGI. The CDR3 spells CATRLAGQETQYF. The CDR3 bases are TGTGCCACCCGACTAGCGGGGCAAGAGACCCAGTACTTC.

V usage is TRBV5-4 and J usage is TRBJ1-2; no clear D. There are 14 residues in the CDR3. Germline CDR1 is SGHNT and CDR2 is YYREEE (reference sequence). Trimming pared 0 bases from V and 6 bases from J, leaving 12 bases between. The CDR3 reads CASSLGGSGNGYTF. The CDR3 DNA sequence: TGTGCCAGCAGCTTGGGGGGATCGGGGAATGGCTACACCTTC.

The chain links TRBV30 to TRBJ1-1, with 12 nucleotides matching TRBD1. The germline gives CDR1 GTSNPN, CDR2 SVGIG (reference sequence). The trim removed 3 bases at V and 4 bases at J, leaving 12 bases unmatched. The CDR3 spans 17 residues. The CDR3 region is CAWSSAGTGGWGTEAFF. The CDR3, as DNA: TGTGCCTGGAGCTCAGCCGGGACAGGGGGCTGGGGCACTGAAGCTTTCTTT.

The rearrangement links TRBV5-1 to TRBJ1-4; TRBD1 agrees at 10 bases. The junction had 5 bases not matched to a gene; V was cut back by 4 bases and J by 5 bases. The germline CDR1 and CDR2 sequences are SGHRS and YFSETQ. CDR3 length: 15 residues. CDR3 protein: CASSDRGRRNEKLFF. The CDR3 nucleotides are TGCGCCAGCAGCGACAGGGGGCGAAGGAATGAAAAACTGTTTTTT.

This chain links TRBV2 with TRBJ2-1; TRBD1 agrees at 8 bases. The CDR3 is made up of 12 amino acids. The germline V gene encodes CDR1 SNHLY and CDR2 FYNNEI. Germline trimming cut 6 bases from V and 6 bases from J; bases unmatched to any gene: 1. The CDR3 spells CASRGQANEQFF. The CDR3 coding sequence is TGTGCCAGCAGGGGACAGGCCAATGAGCAGTTCTTC.

As for this clone: At the DNA level, this CDR3 is encoded by other sequences in the same sample as well. The J gene is TRBJ2-2, the V gene TRBV10-3; 7 bases map to TRBD1. The CDR3 loop spans 14 amino acids. Trimming cost V 6 bases and J 1 base; bases outside gene matches: 2. CDR1 is ENHRY and CDR2 is SYGVKD in the germline V gene. Here the CDR3 reads CAIRGQMNTGELFF. The CDR3 DNA follows: TGTGCCATCAGGGGACAGATGAACACCGGGGAGCTGTTTTTT.

This chain connects TRBV30 to TRBJ2-1; 9 bases agree with TRBD1. This CDR3 is 14 amino acids long. Germline values: CDR1 GTSNPN, CDR2 SVGIG (reference sequence). Trimming cost V 4 bases and J 9 bases; bases outside gene matches: 10. CDR3 protein: CAWKSGTGPGEQFF. The DNA for the CDR3 is TGTGCCTGGAAGTCCGGGACAGGGCCGGGTGAGCAGTTCTTC.

This chain links TRBV27 with TRBJ1-2, with TRBD1 matching over 7 bases. V lost 3 bases, J lost 7 bases, and 8 bases stayed unmatched. Germline CDR1 and CDR2: MNHEY and SMNVEV (reference sequence). The length of the CDR3 is 14 residues. CDR3 sequence reads: CASSFNDRAFGYTF. DNA of the CDR3: TGTGCCAGCAGTTTCAATGACAGGGCTTTTGGCTACACCTTC.

About this clone: Germline and junction disagree at one end, which may indicate a read error. The chain employs TRBV7-7 and TRBJ2-1; the match to TRBD2 covers 7 bases. The CDR3 is 15 amino acids. Germline lookup yields CDR1 SSHAT and CDR2 FNYEAQ (reference sequence). CDR3 protein: CASSLVTSPYNEQFF. CDR3 DNA sequence: TGTGCTAGCAGCTTAGTGACTAGCCCCTACAATGAGCAGTTCTTC.

The chain has TRBV6-5 and TRBJ1-2; 8 positions match TRBD1. This CDR3 spans 14 amino acids. Germline V CDR1 and CDR2: MNHEY, SVGAGI. V gave up 6 bases and J gave up 5 bases; unmatched junction bases: 8. CDR3 amino acids: CASRLDRGGYGYTF. CDR3 nucleotides: TGTGCCAGCAGACTCGACAGGGGAGGGTATGGCTACACCTTC.

V usage is TRBV6-1 and J usage is TRBJ1-6, with 7 nucleotides matching TRBD1. This CDR3 region has 14 residues. The V gene end was trimmed by 10 bases and the J gene end by 3 bases; junction bases not matched to a gene: 6. Per germline, CDR1 MNHNS and CDR2 SASEGT. CDR3 DNA sequence: TGTGCCACGATTCCAGGGGGCTATAATTCACCCCTCCACTTT. This translates into CATIPGGYNSPLHF.